Presented here are 10 T cell receptor beta chains from one specimen sequenced in a study of blood T cell repertoires in COVID-19 (dated by TCRdb to 2018 to 2020). The library was produced with the immunoSEQ multiplex PCR assay. TCRdb's version of the immuneACCESS table is confined to in-frame rearrangements and falls short of the full clone set. An unresolved V gene accounts for under half of the shortfall where checked; the remainder is of unknown origin. The sample table shows about 140,000 clones, and approximately 85% are seen once. The ten largest clonotypes hold about 3.2% of the sample. The sample comprised peripheral blood. The receptors were sampled from a man in his fifties or sixties with acute or convalescent COVID-19.

CDR3 DNA sequence: TGTGCCAGCAGCGTAGGAACCGGGACAACCAAAAACATTCAGTACTTC. The encoded protein is CASSVGTGTTKNIQYF. The chain carries TRBV9 and TRBJ2-4; D might be TRBD1 (6 bases). The CDR3 has 16 residues. V shed 0 bases and J shed 2 bases, with 12 bases lying between them. CDR1 and CDR2 from the germline V gene are SGDLS and YYNGEE.

CDR3: CASRPGGISGEQFF. As DNA, the CDR3 is TGTGCCAGCAGGCCAGGGGGGATTTCGGGTGAGCAGTTCTTC. V and J are TRBV6-5 and TRBJ2-1, with D perhaps TRBD1 (7 bases). Trimming took off 6 bases at V and 9 bases at J, with 18 bases between the two ends. Per germline, CDR1 MNHEY and CDR2 SVGAGI. There are 14 residues in the CDR3.

V and J are TRBV11-3 and TRBJ2-4, with 7 bases lining up with TRBD2. V was pared by 1 base and J by 0 bases, with 12 bases of the junction left unmatched. Per the germline V gene, CDR1 is SGHNT and CDR2 is YENEEA. The CDR3 runs to 19 residues. CDR3 sequence: CASSLGGGSIGLAKNIQYF. The DNA for the CDR3 is TGTGCCAGCAGCTTAGGGGGCGGGAGTATCGGATTAGCCAAAAACATTCAGTACTTC.

This clone has just one count. The chain carries TRBV30 and TRBJ1-4, with D tentatively TRBD1 (5 bases). V lost 3 bases, J lost 6 bases, and 8 bases lay in between. Germline CDR1 and CDR2: GTSNPN and SVGIG (reference sequence). The CDR3 spans 12 residues. The CDR3, as DNA: TGTGCCTGGAGCATACAGGATGAAAAACTGTTTTTT. Translation: CAWSIQDEKLFF.

The chain carries TRBV18 and TRBJ2-2; 7 bases are shared with TRBD2. CDR3 length equals 15 residues. Germline V CDR1 and CDR2: KGHSH, LQKENI. The V and J ends lost 2 bases and 6 bases, in that order; junction bases with no gene match: 6. This CDR3 is CASSPSAGDAGELFF. The DNA for the CDR3 is TGTGCCAGCTCACCATCGGCGGGAGACGCCGGGGAGCTGTTTTTT.

This clone was seen only a few times. The gene calls are TRBV18 and TRBJ1-4; the D is unclear. The V end lost 3 bases, the J end lost 0 bases, and 11 bases lay between the germline ends. The CDR3 is 16 amino acids. Germline V gene sequence: CDR1 KGHSH, CDR2 LQKENI. This chain's CDR3 is CASSPRQPATNEKLFF. The CDR3, as DNA: TGTGCCAGCTCACCCAGACAACCTGCAACTAATGAAAAACTGTTTTTT.

DNA for the CDR3: TGTGCCAGCAGCCAAGATCCAGGACTAGTCTACGAGCAGTACTTC. Its translation: CASSQDPGLVYEQYF. The chain couples TRBV3-1 (or the pseudogene TRBV3-2) to TRBJ2-7; the match to TRBD2 covers 7 bases. There are 15 residues in the CDR3. Losses at the gene ends were 0 bases for V and 3 bases for J; bases not matched to a gene: 5. The germline gives CDR1 LGHDT, CDR2 YNNKEL (reference sequence).

DNA for the CDR3: TGCGCCAGCAGCCCGCACGGGGCCCCGACTAGCGGCACAGATACGCAGTATTTT. Translated, it gives CASSPHGAPTSGTDTQYF. This rearrangement joins TRBV4-1 to TRBJ2-3; 8 bases are a match to TRBD2. Germline V gene lookup returns CDR1 MGHRA and CDR2 YSYEKL. The CDR3 sequence is 18 residues long. Trimming took 4 bases from V and 1 from J; bases not matched to a gene: 13.

The chain is built from TRBV12-5 and TRBJ1-3; the match to TRBD1 covers 7 bases. CDR1 is LGHNT, CDR2 FRNRAP, per germline. The CDR3 length is 18 residues. V was clipped by 1 base and J by 1 base; unmatched bases: 10. The CDR3 region is CASGLATGTEPSGNTIYF. CDR3 DNA: TGTGCTAGTGGTTTGGCCACCGGGACAGAACCATCTGGAAACACCATATATTTT.

The CDR3 here is CAWADSYEQYF. The CDR3 DNA reads TGTGCCTGGGCGGACAGCTACGAGCAGTACTTC. The gene calls are TRBV30 and TRBJ2-7; TRBD1 might be the D (6 bases). The CDR3 extends over 11 amino acids. V dropped 5 bases and J dropped 3 bases, with 8 bases sitting between them. CDR1 and CDR2 (germline): GTSNPN, SVGIG (reference sequence).